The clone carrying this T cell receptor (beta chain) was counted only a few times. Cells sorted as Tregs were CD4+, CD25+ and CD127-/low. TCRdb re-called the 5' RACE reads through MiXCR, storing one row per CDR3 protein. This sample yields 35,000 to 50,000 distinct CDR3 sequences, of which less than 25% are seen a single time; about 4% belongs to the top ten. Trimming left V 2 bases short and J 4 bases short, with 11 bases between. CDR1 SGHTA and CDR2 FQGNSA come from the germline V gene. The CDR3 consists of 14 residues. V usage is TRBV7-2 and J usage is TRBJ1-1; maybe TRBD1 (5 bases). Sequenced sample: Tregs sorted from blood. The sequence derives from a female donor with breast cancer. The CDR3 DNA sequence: TGTGCCAGCAGCTTAACCGGCGGGGGCACTGAAGCTTTCTTT. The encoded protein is CASSLTGGGTEAFF.